Shown below are 11 T cell receptor beta chains from a single sample sequenced in a study of blood T cell repertoires in COVID-19. Here immunoSEQ multiplex PCR was the method, and the copy in TCRdb shows in-frame clones only, minus some. The sample has more than 80,000 clones, approximately 85% seen once. Material for sequencing was peripheral blood. Source of these receptors: a woman over 75 with COVID-19, enrolled during active disease.

The chain uses TRBV9 and TRBJ1-3; D not certain. Per the germline V gene, CDR1 is SGDLS and CDR2 is YYNGEE. This CDR3 region has 17 residues. Deletions cut 4 bases from V and 0 bases from J, with 17 bases between. The CDR3 nucleotides are TGTGCCAGCAGCAGGTACGGCGGAGCCATCTCTGGAAACACCATATATTTT. Its protein product is CASSRYGGAISGNTIYF.

The chain has TRBV9 and TRBJ2-1, with TRBD2 matching 10 bases. The J segment lost 8 bases and the V segment lost 5 bases, leaving 10 bases of the junction unmatched. CDR1 and CDR2 from the germline V gene are SGDLS and YYNGEE. CDR3 length: 15 amino acids. As DNA, the CDR3 is TGTGCCAGCAGTCGGAGGCCTAGCGGGAGTGATGAGCAGTTCTTC. Translation gives CASSRRPSGSDEQFF.

V is TRBV11-3 and J is TRBJ2-3, with 10 bases matching TRBD2. The CDR3 contains 14 residues. CDR1 SGHNT and CDR2 YENEEA come from the germline V gene. The V segment lost 8 bases and the J segment 2 bases; nucleotides outside the gene matches: 4. Here the CDR3 DNA reads TGTGCCAGCGGCACTAGCGGGATCACAGATACGCAGTATTTT. Its translation is CASGTSGITDTQYF.

The chain has TRBV19 and TRBJ2-7; 7 bases align to TRBD1. This CDR3 has 15 amino acids. V shed 6 bases and J 1 base; nucleotides not matched to a gene: 9. The germline V gene has CDR1 LNHDA and CDR2 SQIVND (reference sequence). The CDR3 loop is CASRIRDSYSYEQYF. The DNA of the CDR3 is TGTGCCAGTAGAATCCGGGACAGCTATTCCTACGAGCAGTACTTC.

The J gene is TRBJ2-1, the V gene TRBV24-1; TRBD1 aligns across 10 bases. With V trimmed by 4 bases and J by 9 bases, 11 bases remained unmatched. Germline assignment: CDR1 KGHDR and CDR2 SFDVKD. The CDR3 runs to 16 residues. CDR3 loop: CATSDRGQGKSLEQFF. The CDR3 DNA sequence: TGTGCCACCAGTGACCGGGGACAGGGGAAATCCCTTGAGCAGTTCTTC.

Concerning this clone: At one of its ends the junction is not consistent with the germline gene, which may arise from a read error. The rearrangement links TRBV7-7 to TRBJ2-3; 9 nucleotides agree with TRBD2. CDR1 is SSHAT and CDR2 is FNYEAQ in the germline V gene (reference sequence). The length of the CDR3 is 14 residues. CDR3 in DNA: TGTGCTAGCAGCCCGGGACTAGCAACAGATACGCAGTATTTT. It encodes CASSPGLATDTQYF. Together with reference TRBV7-7 and TRBJ2-3, the CDR3 gives the full variable domain: GAGVSQSPRYKVTKRGQDVTLRCDPISSHATLYWYQQALGQGPEFLTYFNYEAQPDKSGLPSDRFSAERPEGSISTLTIQRTEQRDSAMYRCASSPGLATDTQYFGPGTRLTVL.

CDR3 sequence: CSASPGGWGNQPQHF. The CDR3 bases are TGCAGTGCTAGTCCAGGGGGCTGGGGCAATCAGCCCCAGCATTTT. V is TRBV20-1 and J is TRBJ1-5, with 8 bases fitting TRBD1. Germline assignment: CDR1 DFQATT and CDR2 SNEGSKA (reference sequence). The CDR3 extends over 15 amino acids. J was trimmed by 2 bases and V by 3 bases; bases with no gene match: 6.

V and J are TRBV4-3 and TRBJ2-1, with D possibly matching TRBD2 (6 bases). Germline V gene sequence: CDR1 LGHNA, CDR2 YSLEER. The V end was cut by 0 bases, the J end by 4 bases, with 7 bases between. CDR3 size: 14 residues. The CDR3 DNA follows: TGCGCCAGCAGCCAAGATGCGGGGTACAATGAGCAGTTCTTC. Translation gives CASSQDAGYNEQFF.

The chain combines TRBV28 with TRBJ2-1; 8 bases are shared with TRBD2. The CDR3 runs 15 residues. Trimming cost V 6 bases and J 6 bases; bases outside gene matches: 10. Germline V CDR1 and CDR2: MDHEN, SYDVKM. The chain's CDR3 is CASSSSGPPLNEQFF. The DNA for the CDR3 is TGTGCCAGCAGCTCTAGCGGGCCCCCTCTCAATGAGCAGTTCTTC. Filled out from reference TRBV28 and TRBJ2-1, the complete variable domain reads DVKVTQSSRYLVKRTGEKVFLECVQDMDHENMFWYRQDPGLGLRLIYFSYDVKMKEKGDIPEGYSVSREKKERFSLILESASTNQTSMYLCASSSSGPPLNEQFFGPGTRLTVL.

This clone was detected once. The V gene is TRBV7-3, the J gene TRBJ2-1; perhaps TRBD2 as D (5 bases). The germline V gene encodes CDR1 SGHTA and CDR2 FQGTGA. The CDR3 spans 16 residues. The V gene lost 2 bases and the J gene lost 9 bases, with 20 bases spanning the gap. CDR3 sequence: CASSLAFHIGGGEQFF. For the CDR3, the DNA is TGTGCCAGCAGCTTAGCCTTTCATATCGGAGGTGGTGAGCAGTTCTTC.

Of note for this clone: The sample contains more than one DNA sequence encoding this CDR3. The V and J genes are TRBV18 and TRBJ1-1; D may be TRBD1 (6 bases). The CDR3 runs to 13 residues. The V gene's germline CDR1 is KGHSH and CDR2 LQKENI. Trimming cost V 3 bases and J 5 bases, with 10 bases left between them. CDR3 sequence reads: CASSPQGGTEAFF. The CDR3 bases are TGTGCCAGCTCACCGCAAGGGGGAACTGAAGCTTTCTTT.